This T cell receptor (beta chain) was retrieved from a study of cytomegalovirus exposure and HLA in healthy donors. Healthy bone marrow donors made up the cohort. The PCR was carried out with 60 Vbeta primers and 13 Jbeta primers. The repertoire was sequenced with immunoSEQ multiplex PCR; TCRdb's copy has only in-frame clones and lacks some. The data contain approximately 150,000 clones, about 84% of them singletons. CDR3 length: 16 residues. Germline assignment: CDR1 LNHDA and CDR2 SQIVND (reference sequence). Trimming cost V 3 bases and J 3 bases; bases outside gene matches: 6. The chain employs TRBV19 and TRBJ2-3; 10 bases map to TRBD1. This receptor was identified in a woman aged 40 to 49 in good health and CMV-seropositive. What was sequenced was PBMCs. DNA for the CDR3: TGTGCCAGTAGTATCTCGGGACAGGGGCTAACAGATACGCAGTATTTT. This sequence encodes CASSISGQGLTDTQYF.